The clone carrying this T cell receptor (beta chain) has a count of ten or more. This sample stems from a study of CD8+CD57+ T cells in acquired aplastic anemia. Study overall: Healthy CD8+ samples averaged approximately 11 million reads.

For CDR3 and TCR beta VDJ profiling, genomic DNA was the template used. TCRdb called the reads again in MiXCR, with one record for every CDR3 protein. In the table there are approximately 170,000 distinct CDR3 sequences, 63% of which are singletons. The CDR3 has 15 residues. V shed 6 bases and J shed 0 bases, with 13 bases lying between them. In germline, CDR1 is SNHLY, CDR2 FYNNEI. The origin of this receptor is a human donor in good health. Input material: sorted CD4+, CD8+, or CD8+CD57+ T cells (not recorded which) from PBMCs. The chain combines TRBV2 with TRBJ2-3, with D tentatively TRBD2 (6 bases). The chain's CDR3 is CASRDPGLSTDTQYF. CDR3 nucleotide sequence: TGTGCCAGCAGGGACCCGGGACTGAGCACAGATACGCAGTATTTT.